This T cell receptor beta chain was sequenced in a study of a mutant IDH1 vaccine in newly diagnosed glioma. Clones were read by immunoSEQ multiplex PCR, and TCRdb kept only the in-frame ones, dropping some. The repertoire holds 30,000 to 35,000 clones, with about nine tenths as singletons. As for this clone: The target antigen is unknown.

The sample's time point: week 47, end of study. The investigators gave 300 ug of mutant IDH1 20-mer peptide in each vaccine dose, together with topical imiquimod. Sequencing used PBMCs, obtained from a glioma patient whose treatment included an IDH1 peptide vaccine. The TCR comes from a man aged 40-49 years with glioma.

The CDR3 nucleotides read TGTGCCAGCAGCTTGGGGATTAGCGGGGTCTACAATGAGCAGTTCTTC. Translation: CASSLGISGVYNEQFF. This sequence joins TRBV5-4 and TRBJ2-1; 8 bases are a match to TRBD2. Germline V gene lookup returns CDR1 SGHNT and CDR2 YYREEE (reference sequence). Trimming took 0 bases from V and 3 from J; bases not matched to a gene: 5. This CDR3 has 16 amino acids.